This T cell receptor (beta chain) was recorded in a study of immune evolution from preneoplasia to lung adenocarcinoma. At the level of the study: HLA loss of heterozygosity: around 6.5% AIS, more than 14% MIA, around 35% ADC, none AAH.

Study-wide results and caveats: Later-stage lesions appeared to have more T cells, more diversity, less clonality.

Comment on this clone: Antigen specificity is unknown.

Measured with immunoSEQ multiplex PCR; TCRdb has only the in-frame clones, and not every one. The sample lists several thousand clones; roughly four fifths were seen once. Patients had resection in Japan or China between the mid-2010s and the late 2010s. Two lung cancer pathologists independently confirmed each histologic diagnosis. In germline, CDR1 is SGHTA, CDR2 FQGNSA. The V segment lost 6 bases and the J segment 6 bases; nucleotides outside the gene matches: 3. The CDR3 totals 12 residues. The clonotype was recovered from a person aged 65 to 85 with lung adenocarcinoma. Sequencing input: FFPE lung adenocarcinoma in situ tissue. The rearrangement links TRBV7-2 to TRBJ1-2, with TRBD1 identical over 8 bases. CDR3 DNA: TGTGCCAGCAGTTACAGGGGGGATGGCTACACCTTC. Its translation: CASSYRGDGYTF.